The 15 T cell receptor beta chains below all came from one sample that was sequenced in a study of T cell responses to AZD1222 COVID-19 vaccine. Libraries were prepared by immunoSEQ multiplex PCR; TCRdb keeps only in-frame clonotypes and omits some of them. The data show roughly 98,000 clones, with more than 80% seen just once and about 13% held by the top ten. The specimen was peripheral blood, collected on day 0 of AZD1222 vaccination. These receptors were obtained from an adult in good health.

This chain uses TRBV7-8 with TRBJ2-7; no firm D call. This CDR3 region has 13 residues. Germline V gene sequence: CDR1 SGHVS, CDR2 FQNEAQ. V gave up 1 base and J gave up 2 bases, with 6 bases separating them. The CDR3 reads CASSLGKPYEQYF. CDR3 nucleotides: TGTGCCAGCAGCTTAGGGAAGCCCTACGAGCAGTACTTC.

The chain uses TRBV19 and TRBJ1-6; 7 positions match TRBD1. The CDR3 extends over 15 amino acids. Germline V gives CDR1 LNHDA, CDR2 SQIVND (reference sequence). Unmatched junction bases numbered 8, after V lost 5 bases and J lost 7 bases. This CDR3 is CASSVGTVQNSPLHF. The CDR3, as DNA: TGTGCCAGTAGTGTCGGGACAGTCCAGAATTCACCCCTCCACTTT.

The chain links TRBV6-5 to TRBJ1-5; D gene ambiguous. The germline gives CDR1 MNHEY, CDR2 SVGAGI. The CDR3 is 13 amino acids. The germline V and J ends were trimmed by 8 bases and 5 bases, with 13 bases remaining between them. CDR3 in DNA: TGTGCCAGCCAAAAAGAGTACTATCAGCCCCAGCATTTT. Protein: CASQKEYYQPQHF.

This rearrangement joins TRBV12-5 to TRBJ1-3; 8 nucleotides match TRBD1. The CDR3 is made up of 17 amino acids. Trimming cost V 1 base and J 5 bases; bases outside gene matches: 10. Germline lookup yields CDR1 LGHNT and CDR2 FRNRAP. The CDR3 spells CASGLAHPGGGRNTIYF. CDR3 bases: TGTGCTAGTGGTTTGGCCCACCCAGGGGGCGGGCGAAACACCATATATTTT.

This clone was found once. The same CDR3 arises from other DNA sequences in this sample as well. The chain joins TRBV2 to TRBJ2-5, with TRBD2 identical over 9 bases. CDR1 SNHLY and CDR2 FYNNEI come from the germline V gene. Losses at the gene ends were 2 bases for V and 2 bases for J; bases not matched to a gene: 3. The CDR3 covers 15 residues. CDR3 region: CASSELAGRQETQYF. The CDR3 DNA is TGTGCCAGCAGTGAACTAGCGGGGAGACAAGAGACCCAGTACTTC.

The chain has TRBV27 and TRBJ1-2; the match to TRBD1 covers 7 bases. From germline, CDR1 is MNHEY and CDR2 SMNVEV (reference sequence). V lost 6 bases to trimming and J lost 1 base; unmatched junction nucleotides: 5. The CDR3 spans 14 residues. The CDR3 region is CASSSWDSNYGYTF. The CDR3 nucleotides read TGTGCCAGCAGCTCCTGGGACAGTAACTATGGCTACACCTTC.

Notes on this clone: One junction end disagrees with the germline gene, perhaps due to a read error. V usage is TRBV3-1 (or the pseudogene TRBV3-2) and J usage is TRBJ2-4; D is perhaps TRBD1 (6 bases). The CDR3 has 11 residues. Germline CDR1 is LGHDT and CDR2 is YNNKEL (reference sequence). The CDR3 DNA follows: TGTGCCAGCAGCCAAAAGGGGGTTGTACACTTC. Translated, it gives CASSQKGVVHF.

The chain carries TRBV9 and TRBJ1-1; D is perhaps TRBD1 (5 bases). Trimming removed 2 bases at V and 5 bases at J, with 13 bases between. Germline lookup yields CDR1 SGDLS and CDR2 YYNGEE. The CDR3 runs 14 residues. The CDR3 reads CASSVRDGRTEAFF. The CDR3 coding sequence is TGTGCCAGCAGCGTTCGGGACGGCCGAACTGAAGCTTTCTTT. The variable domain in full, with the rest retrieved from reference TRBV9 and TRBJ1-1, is DSGVTQTPKHLITATGQRVTLRCSPRSGDLSVYWYQQSLDQGLQFLIQYYNGEERAKGNILERFSAQQFPDLHSELNLSSLELGDSALYFCASSVRDGRTEAFFGQGTRLTVV.

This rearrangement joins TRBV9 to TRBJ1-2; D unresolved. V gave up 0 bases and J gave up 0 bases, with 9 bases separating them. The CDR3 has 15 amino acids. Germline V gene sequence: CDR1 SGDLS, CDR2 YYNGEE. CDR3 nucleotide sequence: TGTGCCAGCAGCGTAGCTCGTAGCCCTAACTATGGCTACACCTTC. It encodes CASSVARSPNYGYTF. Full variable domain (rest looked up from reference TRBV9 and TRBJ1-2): DSGVTQTPKHLITATGQRVTLRCSPRSGDLSVYWYQQSLDQGLQFLIQYYNGEERAKGNILERFSAQQFPDLHSELNLSSLELGDSALYFCASSVARSPNYGYTFGSGTRLTVV.

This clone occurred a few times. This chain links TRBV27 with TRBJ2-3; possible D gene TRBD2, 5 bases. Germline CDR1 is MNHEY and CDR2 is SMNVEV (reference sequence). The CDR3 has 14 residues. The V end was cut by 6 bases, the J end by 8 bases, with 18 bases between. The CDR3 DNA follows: TGTGCCAGCAGGATGGGAACCCCGGCGGGTACGCAGTATTTT. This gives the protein CASRMGTPAGTQYF.

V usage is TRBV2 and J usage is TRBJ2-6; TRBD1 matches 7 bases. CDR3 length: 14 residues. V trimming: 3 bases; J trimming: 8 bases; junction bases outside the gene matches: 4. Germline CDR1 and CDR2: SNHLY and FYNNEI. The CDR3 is CASSEQGESNVLTF. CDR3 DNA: TGTGCCAGCAGTGAGCAGGGGGAATCCAACGTCCTGACTTTC.

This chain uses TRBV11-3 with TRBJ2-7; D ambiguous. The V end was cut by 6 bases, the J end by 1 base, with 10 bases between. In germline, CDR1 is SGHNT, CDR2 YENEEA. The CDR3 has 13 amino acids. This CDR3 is CASSRAQSYEQYF. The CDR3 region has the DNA TGTGCCAGCAGTAGAGCACAATCCTACGAGCAGTACTTC.

The CDR3 loop is CATSRDRGTQGTQYF. The CDR3 nucleotides are TGTGCCACCAGCAGAGATCGGGGGACCCAGGGGACGCAGTATTTT. The chain links TRBV15 to TRBJ2-3; perhaps D is TRBD1 or TRBD2 (6 bases each). CDR3 length equals 15 residues. Germline CDR1 LNHNV, CDR2 YYDKDF (reference sequence). Between the trimmed V and J ends, which lost 0 bases and 9 bases, there was a span of 16 bases.

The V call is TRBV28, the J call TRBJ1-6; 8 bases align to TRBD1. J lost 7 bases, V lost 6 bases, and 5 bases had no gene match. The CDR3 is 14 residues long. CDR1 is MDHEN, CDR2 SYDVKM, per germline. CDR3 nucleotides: TGTGCCAGCAGGAGGACAGGGAGAAATTCACCCCTCCACTTT. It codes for CASRRTGRNSPLHF.

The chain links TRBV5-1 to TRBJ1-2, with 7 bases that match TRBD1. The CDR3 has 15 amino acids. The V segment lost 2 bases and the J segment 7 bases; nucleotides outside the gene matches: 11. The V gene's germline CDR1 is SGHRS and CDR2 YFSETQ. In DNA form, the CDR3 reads TGCGCCAGCAGCTTAGAAAACAGGGGCTGGAGTGGCTACACCTTC. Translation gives CASSLENRGWSGYTF.